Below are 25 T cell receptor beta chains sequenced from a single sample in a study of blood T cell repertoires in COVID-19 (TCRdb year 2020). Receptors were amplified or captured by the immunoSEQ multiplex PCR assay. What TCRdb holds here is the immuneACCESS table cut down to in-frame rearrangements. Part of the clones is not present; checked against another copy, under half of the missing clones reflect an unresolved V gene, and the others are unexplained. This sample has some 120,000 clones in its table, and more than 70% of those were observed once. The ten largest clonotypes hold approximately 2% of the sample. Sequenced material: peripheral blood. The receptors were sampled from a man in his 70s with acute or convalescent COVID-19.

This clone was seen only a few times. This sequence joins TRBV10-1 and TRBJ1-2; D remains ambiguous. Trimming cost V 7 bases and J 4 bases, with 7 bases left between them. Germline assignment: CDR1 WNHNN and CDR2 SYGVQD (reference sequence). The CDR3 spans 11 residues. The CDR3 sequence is CASTEGYGYTF. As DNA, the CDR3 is TGCGCCAGCACAGAGGGCTATGGCTACACCTTC.

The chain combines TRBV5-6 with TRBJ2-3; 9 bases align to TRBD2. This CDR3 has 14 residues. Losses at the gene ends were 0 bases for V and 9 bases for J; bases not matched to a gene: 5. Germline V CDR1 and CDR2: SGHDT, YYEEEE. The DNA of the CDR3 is TGTGCCAGCAGCTTGGGACCTAGCGGGGCCACGCAGTATTTT. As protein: CASSLGPSGATQYF.

The CDR3 sequence: CASTAGAPTSTDTQYF. DNA of the CDR3: TGTGCCAGCACCGCGGGGGCCCCAACCAGCACAGATACGCAGTATTTT. The rearrangement joins TRBV6-8 to TRBJ2-3, with D possibly TRBD2 on 7 matching bases. Germline V lookup: CDR1 MNHGY, CDR2 SAAAGT. V dropped 7 bases and J dropped 0 bases, with 17 bases sitting between them. This CDR3 comprises 16 residues.

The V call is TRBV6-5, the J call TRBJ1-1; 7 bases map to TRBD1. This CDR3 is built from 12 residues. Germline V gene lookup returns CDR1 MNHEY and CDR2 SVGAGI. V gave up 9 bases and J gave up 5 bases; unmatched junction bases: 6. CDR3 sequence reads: CASRQGRTEAFF. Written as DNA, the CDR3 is TGTGCCAGTCGACAGGGAAGGACTGAAGCTTTCTTT.

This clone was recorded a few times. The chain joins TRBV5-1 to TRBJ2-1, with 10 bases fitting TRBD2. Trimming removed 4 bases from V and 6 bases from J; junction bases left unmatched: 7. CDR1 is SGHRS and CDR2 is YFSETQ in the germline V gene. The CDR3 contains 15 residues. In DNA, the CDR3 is TGCGCCAGCAGCGCCCCGGGACTAGCGTTCAATGAGCAGTTCTTC. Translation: CASSAPGLAFNEQFF.

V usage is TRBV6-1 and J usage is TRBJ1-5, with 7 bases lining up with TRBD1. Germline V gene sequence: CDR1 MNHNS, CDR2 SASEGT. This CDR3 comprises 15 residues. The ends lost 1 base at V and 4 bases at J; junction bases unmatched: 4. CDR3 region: CASSEGTGRNQPQHF. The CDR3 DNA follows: TGTGCCAGCAGTGAAGGGACAGGACGGAATCAGCCCCAGCATTTT.

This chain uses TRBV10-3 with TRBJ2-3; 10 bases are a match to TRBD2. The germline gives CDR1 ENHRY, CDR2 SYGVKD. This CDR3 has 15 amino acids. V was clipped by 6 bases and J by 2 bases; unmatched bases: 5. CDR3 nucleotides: TGTGCCATCAGAAACGGACTAGCGGACACAGATACGCAGTATTTT. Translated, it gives CAIRNGLADTDTQYF.

CDR3 sequence reads: CASSQETGKTYEQYF. CDR3 in DNA: TGCGCCAGCAGCCAAGAAACTGGTAAGACCTACGAGCAGTACTTC. The chain uses TRBV4-1 and TRBJ2-7, with D unclear. The length of the CDR3 is 15 residues. The germline CDR1 and CDR2 sequences are MGHRA and YSYEKL. The V gene lost 0 bases and the J gene lost 2 bases, with 11 bases spanning the gap.

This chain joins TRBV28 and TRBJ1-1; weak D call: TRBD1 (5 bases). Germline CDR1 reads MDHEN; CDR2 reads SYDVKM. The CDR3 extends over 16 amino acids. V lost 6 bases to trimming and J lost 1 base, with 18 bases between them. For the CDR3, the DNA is TGTGCCAGCAGCCCCTCACGGACACATCCGAACACTGAAGCTTTCTTT. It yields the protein CASSPSRTHPNTEAFF.

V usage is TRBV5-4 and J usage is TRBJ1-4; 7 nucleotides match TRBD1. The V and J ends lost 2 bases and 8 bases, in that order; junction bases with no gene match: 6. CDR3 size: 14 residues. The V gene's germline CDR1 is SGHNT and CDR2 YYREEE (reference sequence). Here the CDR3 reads CASSLEGGREKLFF. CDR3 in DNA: TGTGCCAGCAGCTTAGAAGGGGGCCGAGAAAAACTGTTTTTT. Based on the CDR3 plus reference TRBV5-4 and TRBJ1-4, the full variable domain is ETGVTQSPTHLIKTRGQQVTLRCSSQSGHNTVSWYQQALGQGPQFIFQYYREEENGRGNFPPRFSGLQFPNYSSELNVNALELDDSALYLCASSLEGGREKLFFGSGTQLSVL.

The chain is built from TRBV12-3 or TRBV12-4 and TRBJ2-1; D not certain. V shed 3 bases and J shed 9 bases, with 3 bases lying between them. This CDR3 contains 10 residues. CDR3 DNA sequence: TGTGCCAGCAGTTTCCGTGAGCAGTTCTTC. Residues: CASSFREQFF.

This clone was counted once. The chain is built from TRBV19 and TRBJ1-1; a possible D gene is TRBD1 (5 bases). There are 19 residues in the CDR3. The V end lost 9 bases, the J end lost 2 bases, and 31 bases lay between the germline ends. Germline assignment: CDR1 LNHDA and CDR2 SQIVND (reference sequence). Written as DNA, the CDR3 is TGTGCCAGCCCGAATCCCAAAGCAGGGAAATTAAGGGTAAACACTGAAGCTTTCTTT. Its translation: CASPNPKAGKLRVNTEAFF.

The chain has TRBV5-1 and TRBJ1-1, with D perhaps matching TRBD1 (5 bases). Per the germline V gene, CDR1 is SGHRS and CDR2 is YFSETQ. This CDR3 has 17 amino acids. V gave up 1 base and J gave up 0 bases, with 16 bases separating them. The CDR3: CASSLSHGGLMNTEAFF. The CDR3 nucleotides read TGCGCCAGCAGCTTGTCGCACGGGGGACTCATGAACACTGAAGCTTTCTTT. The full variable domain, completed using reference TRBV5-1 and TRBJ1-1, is KAGVTQTPRYLIKTRGQQVTLSCSPISGHRSVSWYQQTPGQGLQFLFEYFSETQRNKGNFPGRFSGRQFSNSRSEMNVSTLELGDSALYLCASSLSHGGLMNTEAFFGQGTRLTVV.

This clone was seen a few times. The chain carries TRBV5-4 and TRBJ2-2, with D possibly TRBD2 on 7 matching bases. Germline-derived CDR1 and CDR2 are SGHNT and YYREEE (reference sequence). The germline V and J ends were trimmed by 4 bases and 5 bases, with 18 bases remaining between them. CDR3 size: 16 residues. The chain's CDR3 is CASSPGGRGTTGELFF. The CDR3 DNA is TGTGCCAGCAGCCCCGGGGGGCGGGGGACAACCGGGGAGCTGTTTTTT.

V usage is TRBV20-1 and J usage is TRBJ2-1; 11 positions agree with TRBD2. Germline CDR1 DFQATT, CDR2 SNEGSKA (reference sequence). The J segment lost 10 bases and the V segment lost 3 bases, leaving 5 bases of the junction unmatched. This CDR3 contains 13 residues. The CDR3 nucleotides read TGCAGTGCTAGTCAACTAGCGGGGGAGGAGCAGTTCTTC. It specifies CSASQLAGEEQFF.

CDR3 DNA: TGTGCCAGCAGTTACGGGACTAGGTCCCACGAGCAGTACTTC. This sequence encodes CASSYGTRSHEQYF. This chain uses TRBV6-5 with TRBJ2-7; 8 nucleotides agree with TRBD2. This CDR3 spans 14 amino acids. V shed 2 bases, J shed 5 bases, and the junction held 5 bases outside the gene matches. Germline lookup yields CDR1 MNHEY and CDR2 SVGAGI.

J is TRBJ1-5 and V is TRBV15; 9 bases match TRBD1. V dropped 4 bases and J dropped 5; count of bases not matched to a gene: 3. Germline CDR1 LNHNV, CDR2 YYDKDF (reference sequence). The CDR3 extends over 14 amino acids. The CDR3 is CATSTDRGDQPQHF. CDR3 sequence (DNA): TGTGCCACCAGCACCGACAGGGGGGATCAGCCCCAGCATTTT. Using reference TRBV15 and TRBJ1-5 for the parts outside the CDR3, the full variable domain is DAMVIQNPRYQVTQFGKPVTLSCSQTLNHNVMYWYQQKSSQAPKLLFHYYDKDFNNEADTPDNFQSRRPNTSFCFLDIRSPGLGDTAMYLCATSTDRGDQPQHFGDGTRLSIL.

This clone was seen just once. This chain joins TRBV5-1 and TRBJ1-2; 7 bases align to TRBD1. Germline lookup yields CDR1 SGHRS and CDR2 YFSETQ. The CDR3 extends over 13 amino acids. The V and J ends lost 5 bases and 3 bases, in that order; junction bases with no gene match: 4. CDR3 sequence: CASRTGQDYGYTF. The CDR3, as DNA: TGCGCCAGCAGAACCGGACAGGACTATGGCTACACCTTC.

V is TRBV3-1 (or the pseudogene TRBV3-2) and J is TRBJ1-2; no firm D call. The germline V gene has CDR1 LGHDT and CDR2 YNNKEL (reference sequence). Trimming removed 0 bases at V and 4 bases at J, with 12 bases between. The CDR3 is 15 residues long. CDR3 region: CASSQDAAVPYGYTF. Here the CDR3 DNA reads TGTGCCAGCAGCCAAGATGCGGCGGTCCCCTATGGCTACACCTTC.

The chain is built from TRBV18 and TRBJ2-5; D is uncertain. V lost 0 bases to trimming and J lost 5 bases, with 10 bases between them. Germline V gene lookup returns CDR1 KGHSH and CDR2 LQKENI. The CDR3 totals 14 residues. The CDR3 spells CASSPPPVGETQYF. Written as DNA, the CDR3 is TGTGCCAGCTCACCACCTCCCGTCGGGGAGACCCAGTACTTC.

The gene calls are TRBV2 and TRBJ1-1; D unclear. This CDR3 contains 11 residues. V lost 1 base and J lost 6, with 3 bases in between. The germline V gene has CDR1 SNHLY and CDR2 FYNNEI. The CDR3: CASSEVSEAFF. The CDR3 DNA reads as TGTGCCAGCAGTGAAGTCTCTGAAGCTTTCTTT.

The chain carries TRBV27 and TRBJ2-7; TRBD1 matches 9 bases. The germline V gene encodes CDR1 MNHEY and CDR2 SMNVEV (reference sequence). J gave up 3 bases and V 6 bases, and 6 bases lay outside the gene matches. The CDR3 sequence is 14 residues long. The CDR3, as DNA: TGTGCCAGCAGCTCCTCGGGACAGGGCTACGAGCAGTACTTC. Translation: CASSSSGQGYEQYF.

CDR3 region: CASSYFPGTQYF. CDR3 sequence (DNA): TGTGCCAGCAGTTACTTCCCGGGTACGCAGTATTTT. The rearrangement links TRBV6-2 or TRBV6-3 to TRBJ2-3; D not resolved. Germline CDR1 MNHEY, CDR2 SVGEGT. The CDR3 sequence is 12 residues long. The V end was cut by 1 base, the J end by 8 bases, with 7 bases between.

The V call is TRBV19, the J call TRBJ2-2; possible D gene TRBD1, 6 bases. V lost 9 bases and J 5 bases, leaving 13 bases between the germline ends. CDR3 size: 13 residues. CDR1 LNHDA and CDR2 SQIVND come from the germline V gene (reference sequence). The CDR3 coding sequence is TGTGCCAGCAACAGGGAGTTAACCGGGGAGCTGTTTTTT. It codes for CASNRELTGELFF.

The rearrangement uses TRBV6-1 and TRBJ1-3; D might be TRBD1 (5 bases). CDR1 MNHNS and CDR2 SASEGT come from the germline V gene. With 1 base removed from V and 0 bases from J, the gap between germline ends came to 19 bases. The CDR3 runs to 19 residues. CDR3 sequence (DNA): TGTGCCAGCAGTGAAGGCAGGACAAAGTTATTTTCCTCTGGAAACACCATATATTTT. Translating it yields CASSEGRTKLFSSGNTIYF.